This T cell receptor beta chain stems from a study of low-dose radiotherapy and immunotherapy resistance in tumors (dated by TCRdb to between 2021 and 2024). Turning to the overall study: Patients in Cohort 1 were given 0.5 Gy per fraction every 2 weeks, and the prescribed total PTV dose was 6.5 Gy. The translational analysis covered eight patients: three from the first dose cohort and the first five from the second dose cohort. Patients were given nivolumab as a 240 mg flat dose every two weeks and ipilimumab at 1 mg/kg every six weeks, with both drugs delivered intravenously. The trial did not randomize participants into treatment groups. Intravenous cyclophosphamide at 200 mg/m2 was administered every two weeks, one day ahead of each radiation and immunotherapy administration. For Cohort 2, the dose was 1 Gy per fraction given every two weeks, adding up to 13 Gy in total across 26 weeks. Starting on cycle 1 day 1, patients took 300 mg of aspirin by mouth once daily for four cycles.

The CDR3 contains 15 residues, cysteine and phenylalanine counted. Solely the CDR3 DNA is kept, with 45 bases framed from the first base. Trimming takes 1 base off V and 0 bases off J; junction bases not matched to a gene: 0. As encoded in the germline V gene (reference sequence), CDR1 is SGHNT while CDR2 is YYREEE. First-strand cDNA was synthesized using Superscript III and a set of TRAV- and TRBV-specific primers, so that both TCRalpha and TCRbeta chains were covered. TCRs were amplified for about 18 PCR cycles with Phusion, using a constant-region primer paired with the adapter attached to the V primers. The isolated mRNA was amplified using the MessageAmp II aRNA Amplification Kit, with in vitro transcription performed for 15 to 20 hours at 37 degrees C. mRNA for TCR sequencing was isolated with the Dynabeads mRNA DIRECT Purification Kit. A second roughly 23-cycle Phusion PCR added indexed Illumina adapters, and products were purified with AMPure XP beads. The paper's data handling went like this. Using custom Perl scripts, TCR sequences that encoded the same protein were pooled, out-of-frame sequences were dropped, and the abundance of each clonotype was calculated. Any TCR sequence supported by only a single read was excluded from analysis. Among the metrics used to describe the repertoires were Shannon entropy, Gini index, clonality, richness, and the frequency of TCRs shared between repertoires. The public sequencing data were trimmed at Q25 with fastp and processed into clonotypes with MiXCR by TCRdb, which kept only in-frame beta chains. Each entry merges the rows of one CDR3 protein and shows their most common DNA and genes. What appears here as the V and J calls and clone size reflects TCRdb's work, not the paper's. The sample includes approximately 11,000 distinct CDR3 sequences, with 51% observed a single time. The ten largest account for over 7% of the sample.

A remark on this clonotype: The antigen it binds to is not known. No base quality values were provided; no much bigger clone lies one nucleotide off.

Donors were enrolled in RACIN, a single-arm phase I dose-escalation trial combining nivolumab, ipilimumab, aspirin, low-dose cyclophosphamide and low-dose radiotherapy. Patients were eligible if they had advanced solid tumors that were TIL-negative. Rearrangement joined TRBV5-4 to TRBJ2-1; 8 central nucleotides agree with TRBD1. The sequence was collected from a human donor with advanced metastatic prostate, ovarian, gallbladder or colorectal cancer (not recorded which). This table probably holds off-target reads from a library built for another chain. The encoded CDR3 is CASSLTGGSYNEQFF. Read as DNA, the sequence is TGTGCCAGCAGCTTGACAGGGGGCTCCTACAATGAGCAGTTCTTC.